This T cell receptor beta chain was observed in a study of identical twins. Study-level points and caveats: Modelling approaches yielded underestimates of out-of-frame TCR alpha sharing between monozygotic twins. It was possible that invariant MAIT and iNKT cells partly confounded the zero-insertion analyses.

Healthy Caucasians, and only they, were the donors. This clonotype was recorded a few times. The antigen is unknown. Template switching supplied a universal primer site; unique molecular identifiers were carried on the cDNA. TCRdb processed the 5' RACE reads anew with MiXCR; each CDR3 protein has one entry. This sample has 1,800,000 or so distinct CDR3 sequences, with 25% to 35% found just once. Unmatched junction bases numbered 5, after V lost 4 bases and J lost 3 bases. There are 14 residues in the CDR3. Germline V gene data show CDR1 as SGHRS and CDR2 as YFSETQ. Sample: cord blood. The gene calls are TRBV5-1 and TRBJ2-3, with 7 nucleotides matching TRBD2. The sequence was obtained from a newborn girl in good health. The CDR3 protein is CASSASGATDTQYF. In DNA form, the CDR3 reads TGCGCCAGCAGCGCTAGCGGAGCAACAGATACGCAGTATTTT.